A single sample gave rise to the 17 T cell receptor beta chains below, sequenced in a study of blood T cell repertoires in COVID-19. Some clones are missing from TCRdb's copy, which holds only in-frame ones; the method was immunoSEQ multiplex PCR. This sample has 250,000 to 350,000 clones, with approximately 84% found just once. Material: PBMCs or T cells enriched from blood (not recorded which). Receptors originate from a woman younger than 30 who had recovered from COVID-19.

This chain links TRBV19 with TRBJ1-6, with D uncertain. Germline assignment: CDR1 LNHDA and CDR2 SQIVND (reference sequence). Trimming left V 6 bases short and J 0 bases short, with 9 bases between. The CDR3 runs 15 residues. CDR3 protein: CASRPGSSYNSPLHF. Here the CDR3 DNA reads TGTGCCAGTAGGCCGGGTAGCTCCTATAATTCACCCCTCCACTTT.

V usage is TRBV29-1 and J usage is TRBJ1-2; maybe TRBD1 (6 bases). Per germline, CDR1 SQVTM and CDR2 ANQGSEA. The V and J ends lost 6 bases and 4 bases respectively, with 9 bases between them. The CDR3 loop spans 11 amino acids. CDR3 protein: CSVKTGYGYTF. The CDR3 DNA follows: TGCAGCGTCAAGACAGGCTATGGCTACACCTTC.

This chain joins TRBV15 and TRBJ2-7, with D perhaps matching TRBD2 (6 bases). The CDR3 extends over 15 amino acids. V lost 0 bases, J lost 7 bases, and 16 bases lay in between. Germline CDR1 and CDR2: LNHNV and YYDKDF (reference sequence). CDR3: CATSRDLGQAGEQYF. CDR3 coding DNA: TGTGCCACCAGCAGAGATCTAGGGCAGGCGGGGGAGCAGTACTTC.

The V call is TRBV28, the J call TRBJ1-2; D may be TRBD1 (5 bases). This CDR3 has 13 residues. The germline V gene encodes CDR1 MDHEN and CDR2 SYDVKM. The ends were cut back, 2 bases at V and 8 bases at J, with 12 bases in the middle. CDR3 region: CASSLEGVRGYTF. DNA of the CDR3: TGTGCCAGCAGTTTAGAAGGGGTGCGGGGCTACACCTTC.

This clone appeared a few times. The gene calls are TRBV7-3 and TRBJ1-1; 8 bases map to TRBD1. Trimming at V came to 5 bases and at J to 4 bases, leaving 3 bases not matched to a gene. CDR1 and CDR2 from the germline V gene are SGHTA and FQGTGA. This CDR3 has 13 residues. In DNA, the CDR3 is TGTGCCAGCAGCCCGACAGGGGTCACTGAAGCTTTCTTT. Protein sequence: CASSPTGVTEAFF.

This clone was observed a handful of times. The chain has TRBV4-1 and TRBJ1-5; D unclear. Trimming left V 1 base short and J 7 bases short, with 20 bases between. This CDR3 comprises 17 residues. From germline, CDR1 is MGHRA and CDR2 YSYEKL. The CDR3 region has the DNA TGCGCCAGCAGCCAAGTTGGCGGGGAATCCACTAGGCAGCCCCAGCATTTT. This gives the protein CASSQVGGESTRQPQHF.

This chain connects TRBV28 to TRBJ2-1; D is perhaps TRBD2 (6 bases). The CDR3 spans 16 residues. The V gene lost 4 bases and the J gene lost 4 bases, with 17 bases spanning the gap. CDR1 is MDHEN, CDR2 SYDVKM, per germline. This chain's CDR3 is CASSSFSRAGYNEQFF. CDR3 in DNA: TGTGCCAGCAGTTCGTTCTCTAGAGCGGGTTACAATGAGCAGTTCTTC.

DNA for the CDR3: TGTGCCATCAGTCAACAGGGGGTCGATTCACCCCTCCACTTT. Amino acid sequence: CAISQQGVDSPLHF. This chain uses TRBV10-3 with TRBJ1-6; 8 positions match TRBD1. Germline CDR1 ENHRY, CDR2 SYGVKD. The CDR3 covers 14 residues. Trimming removed 5 bases from V and 8 bases from J; junction bases left unmatched: 5.

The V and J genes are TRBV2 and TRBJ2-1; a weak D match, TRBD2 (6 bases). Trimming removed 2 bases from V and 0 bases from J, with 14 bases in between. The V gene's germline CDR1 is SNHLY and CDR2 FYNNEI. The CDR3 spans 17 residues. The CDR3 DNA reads TGTGCCAGCAGTGAAAGAACGGCGGGGAGCTCCTACAATGAGCAGTTCTTC. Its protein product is CASSERTAGSSYNEQFF.

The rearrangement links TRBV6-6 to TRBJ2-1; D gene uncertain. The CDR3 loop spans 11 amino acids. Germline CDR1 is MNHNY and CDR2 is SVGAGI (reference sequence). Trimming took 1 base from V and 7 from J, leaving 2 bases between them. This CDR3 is CASSYLNEQFF. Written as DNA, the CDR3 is TGTGCCAGCAGTTACTTAAATGAGCAGTTCTTC.

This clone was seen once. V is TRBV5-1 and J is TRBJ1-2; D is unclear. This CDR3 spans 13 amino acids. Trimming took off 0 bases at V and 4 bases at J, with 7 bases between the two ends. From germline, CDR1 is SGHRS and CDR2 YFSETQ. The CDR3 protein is CASSLEGGYGYTF. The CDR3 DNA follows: TGCGCCAGCAGCTTGGAAGGCGGCTATGGCTACACCTTC.

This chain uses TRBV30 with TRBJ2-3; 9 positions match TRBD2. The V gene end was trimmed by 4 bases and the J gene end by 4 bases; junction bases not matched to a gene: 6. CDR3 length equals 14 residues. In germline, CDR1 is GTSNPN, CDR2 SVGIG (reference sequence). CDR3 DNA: TGTGCCTGGAACTTCGCGGGAGGGCCAGATACGCAGTATTTT. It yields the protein CAWNFAGGPDTQYF. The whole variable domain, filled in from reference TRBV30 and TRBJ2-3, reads SQTIHQWPATLVQPVGSPLSLECTVEGTSNPNLYWYRQAAGRGLQLLFYSVGIGQISSEVPQNLSASRPQDRQFILSSKKLLLSDSGFYLCAWNFAGGPDTQYFGPGTRLTVL.

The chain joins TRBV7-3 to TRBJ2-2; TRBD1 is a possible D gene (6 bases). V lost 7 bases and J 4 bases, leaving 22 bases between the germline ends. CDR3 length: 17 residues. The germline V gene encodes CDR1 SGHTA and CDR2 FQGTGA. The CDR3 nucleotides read TGTGCCAGCACCCCACGCCCCGGGACACAGCCCACCGGGGAGCTGTTTTTT. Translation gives CASTPRPGTQPTGELFF.

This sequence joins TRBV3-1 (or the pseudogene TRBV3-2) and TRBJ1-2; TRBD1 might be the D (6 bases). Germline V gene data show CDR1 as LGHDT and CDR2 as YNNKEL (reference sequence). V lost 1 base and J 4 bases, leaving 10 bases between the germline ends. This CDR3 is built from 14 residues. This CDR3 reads CASSQAGASYGYTF. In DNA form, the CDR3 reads TGTGCCAGCAGCCAAGCAGGGGCCAGCTATGGCTACACCTTC.

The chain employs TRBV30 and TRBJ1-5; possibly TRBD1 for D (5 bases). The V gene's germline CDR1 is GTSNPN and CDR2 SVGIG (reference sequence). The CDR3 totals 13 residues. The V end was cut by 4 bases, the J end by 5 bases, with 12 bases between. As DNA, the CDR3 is TGTGCCTGGAAGGGGCAGAGCCATCAGCCCCAGCATTTT. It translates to CAWKGQSHQPQHF.

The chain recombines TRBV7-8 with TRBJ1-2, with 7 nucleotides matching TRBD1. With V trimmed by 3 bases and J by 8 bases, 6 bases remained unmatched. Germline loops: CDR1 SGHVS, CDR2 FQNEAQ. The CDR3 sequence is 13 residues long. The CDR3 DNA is TGTGCCAGCAGCTTGGGACAGCTCTACGGCTACACCTTC. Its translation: CASSLGQLYGYTF.

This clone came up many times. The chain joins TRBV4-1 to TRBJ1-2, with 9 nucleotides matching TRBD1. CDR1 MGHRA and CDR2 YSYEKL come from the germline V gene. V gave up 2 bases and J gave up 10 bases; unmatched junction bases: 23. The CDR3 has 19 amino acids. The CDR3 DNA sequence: TGCGCCAGCAGCCAATATGACCGGGACAGGGCCAGGGCCCCCCCCTTCTACACCTTC. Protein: CASSQYDRDRARAPPFYTF.